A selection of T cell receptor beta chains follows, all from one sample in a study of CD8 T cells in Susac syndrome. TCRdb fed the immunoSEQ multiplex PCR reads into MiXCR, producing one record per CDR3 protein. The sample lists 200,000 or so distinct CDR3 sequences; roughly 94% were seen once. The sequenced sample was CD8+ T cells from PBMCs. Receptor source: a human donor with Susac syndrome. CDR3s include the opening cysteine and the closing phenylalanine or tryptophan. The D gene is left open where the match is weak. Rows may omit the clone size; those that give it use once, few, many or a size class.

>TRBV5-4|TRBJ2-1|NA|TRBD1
TGTGCCAGCAGCTTGGGGACAGGGCTATATGAGCAGTTCTTC
CASSLGTGLYEQFF
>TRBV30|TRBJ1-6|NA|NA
TGTGCCTGGAAAGGGACCGAGAGCTCCTATAATTCACCCCTCCACTTT
CAWKGTESSYNSPLHF
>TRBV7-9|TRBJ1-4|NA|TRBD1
TGTGCCAGCAGCTTATTCGGGACAGAGAATGAAAAACTGTTTTTT
CASSLFGTENEKLFF
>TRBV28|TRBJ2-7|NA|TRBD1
TGTGCCAGCAGTCATACAGGGGGCATAAATTACGAGCAGTACTTC
CASSHTGGINYEQYF
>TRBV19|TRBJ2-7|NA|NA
TGTGCCAGTAGCGGGAGCGACCACGAGCAGTACTTC
CASSGSDHEQYF
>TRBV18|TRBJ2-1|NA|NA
TGTGCCAGCTCACGTACGGGGACCGGTTACAATGAGCAGTTCTTC
CASSRTGTGYNEQFF
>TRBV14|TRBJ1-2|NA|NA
TGTGCCAGCAGCCAAGGGGAGGGTGGCTACACCTTC
CASSQGEGGYTF
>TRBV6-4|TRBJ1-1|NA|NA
TGTGCCAGCAGTGAAAACCCCGTGACTGAAGCTTTCTTT
CASSENPVTEAFF
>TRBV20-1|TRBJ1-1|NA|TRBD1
TGCAGTGCTACGGACAGGATGAACACTGAAGCTTTCTTT
CSATDRMNTEAFF
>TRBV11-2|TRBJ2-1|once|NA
TGTGCCAGCAGCTTAGTAAAATGGGGGTTTCTTTACAATGAGCAGTTCTTC
CASSLVKWGFLYNEQFF
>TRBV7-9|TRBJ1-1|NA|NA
TGTGCCAGCAGCTTAGCCGCGGAGGGGAACACTGAAGCTTTCTTT
CASSLAAEGNTEAFF
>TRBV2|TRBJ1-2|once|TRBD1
TGTGCCAGCAGTGAGAGTCAGGGGGCGAACTATGGCTACACCTTC
CASSESQGANYGYTF
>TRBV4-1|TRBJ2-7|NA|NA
TGCGCCAGCAGCCAAGACCCGGGAAGGTCCTACGAGCAGTACTTC
CASSQDPGRSYEQYF
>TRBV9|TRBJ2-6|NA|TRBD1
TGTGCCAGCAGCGTGTCAACCCGACAGGGCCTTGGGGCCAACGTCCTGACTTTC
CASSVSTRQGLGANVLTF
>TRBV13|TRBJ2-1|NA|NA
TGTGCCAGCAGCGTCAGGACAGAGCGCTACAATGAGCAGTTCTTC
CASSVRTERYNEQFF
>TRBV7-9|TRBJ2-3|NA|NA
TGTGCCAGCCAGCCAGGGGCCCGCACAGATACGCAGTATTTT
CASQPGARTDTQYF
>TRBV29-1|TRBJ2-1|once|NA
TGCAGCGTTGCGGGACATTGGTCCAGCGGGACCTACAATGAGCAGTTCTTC
CSVAGHWSSGTYNEQFF
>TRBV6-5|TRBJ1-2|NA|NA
TGTGCCAGCAGTTATCGGACAGCGCACTATGGCTACACCTTC
CASSYRTAHYGYTF
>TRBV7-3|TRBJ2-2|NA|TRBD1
TGTGCCAGCAACAATCCCGGGACAGGGAATGCCGGGGAGCTGTTTTTT
CASNNPGTGNAGELFF
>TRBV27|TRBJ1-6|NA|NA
TGTGCCAGCAGTAAATTAACGACCGGGACCGAGGGACCTACCCTCCACTTT
CASSKLTTGTEGPTLHF
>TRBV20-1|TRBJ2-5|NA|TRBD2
TGCAGTGCTAGAGCTCCCGGGACTAGAGAGACCCAGTACTTC
CSARAPGTRETQYF
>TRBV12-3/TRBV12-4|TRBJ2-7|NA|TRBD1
TGTGCCAGCAGTCCCGGGGACAGGGGTTCCTACGAGCAGTACTTC
CASSPGDRGSYEQYF
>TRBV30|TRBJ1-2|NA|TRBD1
TGTGCCTCCACAAGACAGGGAGCACTTTATGGCTACACCTTC
CASTRQGALYGYTF
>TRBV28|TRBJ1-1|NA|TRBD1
TGTGCCATCTTCCGAGACAGGGGCGTGAACACTGAAGCTTTCTTT
CAIFRDRGVNTEAFF
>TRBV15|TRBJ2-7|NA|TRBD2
TGTGCCACCAGCAGAGGCCTAGCGGCCGTCCGGGACGAGCAGTACTTC
CATSRGLAAVRDEQYF
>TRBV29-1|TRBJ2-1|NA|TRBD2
TGCAGCGTTGAAGGGTGGACTAGAGATGAGCAGTTCTTC
CSVEGWTRDEQFF
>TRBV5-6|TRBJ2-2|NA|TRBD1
TGTGCCAGCAGCTTGGCCGGGACAGCAAACACCGGGGAGCTGTTTTTT
CASSLAGTANTGELFF
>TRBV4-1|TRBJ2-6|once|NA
TGCGCCAGCAGCCAAGGGTCCATTCTGACTTTC
CASSQGSILTF
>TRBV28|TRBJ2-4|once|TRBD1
TGTGCCAGCAGCACCCCCCGGGACAGGGACTTGGACATTCAGTACTTC
CASSTPRDRDLDIQYF
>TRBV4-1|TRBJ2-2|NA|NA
TGCGCCAGCAGCCCAGGAAGGGGGGGCCGCACCGGGGAGCTGTTTTTT
CASSPGRGGRTGELFF
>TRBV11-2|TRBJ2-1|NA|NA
TGTGCCAGCAGCTTCGTCTCGGCGCCGATTTACAATGAGCAGTTCTTC
CASSFVSAPIYNEQFF
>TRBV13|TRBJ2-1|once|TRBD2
TGTGCCAGCAGCTCCCGACTAGCGGGAGGCAAGGAGCAGTTCTTC
CASSSRLAGGKEQFF
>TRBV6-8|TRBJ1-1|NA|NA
TGTGCCAGCAGTTACTCCCGGGAGGGCACTGAAGCTTTCTTT
CASSYSREGTEAFF
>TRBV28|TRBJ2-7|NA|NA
TGTGCCAGCAGTTTTACGGCCTTTCATGACGGAGGGTACGAGCAGTACTTC
CASSFTAFHDGGYEQYF
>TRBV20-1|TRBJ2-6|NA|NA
TGCAGTGCTTCGGTCGGGGGCTCTGGGGCCAACGTCCTGACTTTC
CSASVGGSGANVLTF
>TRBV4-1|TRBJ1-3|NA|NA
TGCGCCAGCAGCCAAGGTTCGGGCGGTTCTGGAAACACCATATATTTT
CASSQGSGGSGNTIYF
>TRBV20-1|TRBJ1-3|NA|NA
TGCAGTGCTAGAGATCTCGATACTGGAAACACCATATATTTT
CSARDLDTGNTIYF
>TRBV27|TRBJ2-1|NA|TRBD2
TGTGCCAGCAGCCGACCTGCCCCCCCCTCGGGATCGCGGGAGGGTTCCTACAATGAGCAGTTCTTC
CASSRPAPPSGSREGSYNEQFF
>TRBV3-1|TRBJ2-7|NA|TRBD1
TGTGCCAGCAGCCAAGGAGGGACAGGGGATGACTACGAGCAGTACTTC
CASSQGGTGDDYEQYF
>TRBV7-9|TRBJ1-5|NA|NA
TGTGCCAGCTCCAGAGACAATAGCAATCAGCCCCAGCATTTT
CASSRDNSNQPQHF
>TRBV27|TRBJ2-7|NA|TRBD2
TGTGCCAGCAGTCCATCAGCGGGAGCCCGATCCTACGAGCAGTACTTC
CASSPSAGARSYEQYF
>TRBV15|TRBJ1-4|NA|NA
TGTGCCACAAATGAGAGGGGGTCTCTAAACGAAAAACTGTTTTTT
CATNERGSLNEKLFF
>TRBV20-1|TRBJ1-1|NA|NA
TGCAGTGCTACCCGACGGACTGAACCGAACACTGAAGCTTTCTTT
CSATRRTEPNTEAFF
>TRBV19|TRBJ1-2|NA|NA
TGTGCCAGTAGTATAGCGGAGAATGGCTACACCTTC
CASSIAENGYTF
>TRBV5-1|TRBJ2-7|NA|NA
TGCGCCAGCAGTGGTGAGGGTGTCCACGAGCAGTACTTC
CASSGEGVHEQYF
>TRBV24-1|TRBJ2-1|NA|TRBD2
TGTGCCACCAGTGACCCTCGGACTAGCGGGGAAGGTTTGGATGAGCAGTTCTTC
CATSDPRTSGEGLDEQFF
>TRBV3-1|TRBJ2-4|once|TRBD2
TGTGCCAGCAGCCAAGCAACTAGCGGGAGAGGGAACATTCAGTACTTC
CASSQATSGRGNIQYF
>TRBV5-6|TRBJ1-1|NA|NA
TGTGCCAGCAGCTTGGCTGGTTCTGAAGCTTTCTTT
CASSLAGSEAFF
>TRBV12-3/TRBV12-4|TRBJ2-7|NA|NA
TGTGCCAGCAGTTTAAAGGGGATCTACGAGCAGTACTTC
CASSLKGIYEQYF
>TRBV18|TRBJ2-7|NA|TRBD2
TGTGCCAGCTCACCACCGTCCGCGGGAGCATACGAGCAGTACTTC
CASSPPSAGAYEQYF
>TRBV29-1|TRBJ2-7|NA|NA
TGCAGCACCCGGGACTCCTACGAGCAGTACTTC
CSTRDSYEQYF
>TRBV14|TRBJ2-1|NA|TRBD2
TGTGCCAGCAGCCGAACTAGCGGGGGCGATGAGCAGTTCTTC
CASSRTSGGDEQFF
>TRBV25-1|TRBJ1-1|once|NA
TGTGCCAGCAGTGACAGCGTTTCGAACACTGAAGCTTTCTTT
CASSDSVSNTEAFF
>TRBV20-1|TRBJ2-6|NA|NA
TGCAGTGCTAGAAGTACAGGGAACTCTGGGGCCAACGTCCTGACTTTC
CSARSTGNSGANVLTF
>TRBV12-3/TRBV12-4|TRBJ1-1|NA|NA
TGTGCCAGCAGTTTAGACGGGGCCACTGAAGCTTTCTTT
CASSLDGATEAFF